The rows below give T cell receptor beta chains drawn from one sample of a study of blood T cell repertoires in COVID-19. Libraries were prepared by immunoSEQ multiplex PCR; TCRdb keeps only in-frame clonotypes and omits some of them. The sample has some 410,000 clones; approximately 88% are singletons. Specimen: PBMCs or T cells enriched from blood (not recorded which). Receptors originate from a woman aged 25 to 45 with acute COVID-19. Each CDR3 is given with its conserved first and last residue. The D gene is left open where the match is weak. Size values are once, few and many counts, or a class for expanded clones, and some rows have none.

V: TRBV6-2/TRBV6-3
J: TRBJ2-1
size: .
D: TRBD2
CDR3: CASSSHRAGGLYNEQFF
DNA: TGTGCCAGCAGTTCTCACCGGGCGGGGGGATTATACAATGAGCAGTTCTTC

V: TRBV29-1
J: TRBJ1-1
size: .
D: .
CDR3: CSVETRVRDTEAFF
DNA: TGCAGCGTTGAAACCAGGGTTCGAGACACTGAAGCTTTCTTT

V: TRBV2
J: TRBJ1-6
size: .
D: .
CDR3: CASSAGHNSPLHF
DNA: TGTGCCAGCAGCGCGGGCCATAATTCACCCCTCCACTTT

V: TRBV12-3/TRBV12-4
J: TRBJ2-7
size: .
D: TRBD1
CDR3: CASSGQGPHEQYF
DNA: TGTGCCAGCAGCGGACAGGGGCCGCACGAGCAGTACTTC

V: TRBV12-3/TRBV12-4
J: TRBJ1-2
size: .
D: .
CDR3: CASSDSVYGYTF
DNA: TGTGCCAGCAGCGACAGCGTCTATGGCTACACCTTC

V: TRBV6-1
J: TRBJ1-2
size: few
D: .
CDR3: CASSEVLTGRNYGYTF
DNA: TGTGCCAGCAGTGAAGTACTGACAGGTCGTAACTATGGCTACACCTTC

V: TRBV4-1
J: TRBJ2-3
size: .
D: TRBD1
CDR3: CASSKTDRAVTDTQYF
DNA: TGCGCCAGCAGCAAGACCGACAGGGCAGTCACAGATACGCAGTATTTT

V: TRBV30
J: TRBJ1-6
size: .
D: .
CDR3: CAWRGQEGNSPLHF
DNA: TGTGCCTGGAGGGGGCAGGAGGGAAATTCACCCCTCCACTTT

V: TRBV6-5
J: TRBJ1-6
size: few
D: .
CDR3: CASSLIIGTPNSPLHF
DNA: TGTGCCAGCAGTTTAATCATCGGGACACCTAATTCACCCCTCCACTTT

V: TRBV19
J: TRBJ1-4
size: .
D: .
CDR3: CASSIPGSKEKLFF
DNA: TGTGCCAGTAGTATCCCCGGGTCTAAAGAAAAACTGTTTTTT

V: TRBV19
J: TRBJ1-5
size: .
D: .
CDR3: CASSIQPKRSMNQPQHF
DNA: TGTGCCAGTAGTATCCAACCTAAGAGGAGTATGAATCAGCCCCAGCATTTT

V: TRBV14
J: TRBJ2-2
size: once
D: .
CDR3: CASSQYEAGGYTGELFF
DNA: TGTGCCAGCAGCCAGTACGAGGCAGGGGGGTACACCGGGGAGCTGTTTTTT

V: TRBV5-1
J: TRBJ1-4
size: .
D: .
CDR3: CASSLVGATAGWLFF
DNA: TGCGCCAGCAGCTTGGTGGGGGCCACAGCGGGGTGGCTGTTTTTT

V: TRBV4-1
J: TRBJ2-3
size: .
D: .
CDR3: CASSRQAGTDTQYF
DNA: TGCGCCAGCAGCCGGCAGGCCGGCACAGATACGCAGTATTTT

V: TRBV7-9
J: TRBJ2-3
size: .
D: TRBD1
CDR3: CASSERGQGARGRTDTQYF
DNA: TGTGCCAGCAGCGAGAGGGGCCAGGGGGCCCGTGGGCGCACAGATACGCAGTATTTT

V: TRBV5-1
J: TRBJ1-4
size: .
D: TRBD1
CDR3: CASSVQGARSNEKLFF
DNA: TGCGCCAGCAGCGTCCAGGGGGCCCGGTCAAATGAAAAACTGTTTTTT

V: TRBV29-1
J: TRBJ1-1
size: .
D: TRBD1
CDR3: CSVGTGSEAFF
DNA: TGCAGCGTTGGGACAGGGAGTGAAGCTTTCTTT

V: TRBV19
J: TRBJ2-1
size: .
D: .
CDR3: CASSIVLYNEQFF
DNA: TGTGCCAGTAGTATAGTACTGTACAATGAGCAGTTCTTC

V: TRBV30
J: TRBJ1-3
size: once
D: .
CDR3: CAWSLNSGAGGNTIYF
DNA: TGTGCCTGGAGCCTAAACAGCGGGGCGGGTGGAAACACCATATATTTT

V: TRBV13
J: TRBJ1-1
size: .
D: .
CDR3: CASSLAGEGTEAFF
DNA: TGTGCCAGCAGCTTAGCAGGGGAGGGAACTGAAGCTTTCTTT

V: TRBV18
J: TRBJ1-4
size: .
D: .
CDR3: CASSSNQVAGGGNEKLFF
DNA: TGTGCCAGCTCATCCAACCAGGTCGCAGGCGGGGGAAATGAAAAACTGTTTTTT

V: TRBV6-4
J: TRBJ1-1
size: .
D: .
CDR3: CASSRQANTEAFF
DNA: TGTGCCAGCAGTCGACAGGCCAACACTGAAGCTTTCTTT

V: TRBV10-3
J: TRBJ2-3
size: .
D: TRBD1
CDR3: CAISVLDRGRDTQYF
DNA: TGTGCCATCAGTGTATTAGACAGGGGGCGTGATACGCAGTATTTT

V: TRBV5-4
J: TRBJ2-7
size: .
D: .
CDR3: CASSLGGTYEQYF
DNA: TGTGCCAGCAGCTTGGGAGGAACCTACGAGCAGTACTTC

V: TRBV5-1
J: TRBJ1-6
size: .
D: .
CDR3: CASSPGLPGDNSPLHF
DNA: TGCGCCAGCAGCCCGGGACTGCCAGGAGATAATTCACCCCTCCACTTT

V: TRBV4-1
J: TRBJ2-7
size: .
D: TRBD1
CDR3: CASSPRQGLYEQYF
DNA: TGCGCCAGCAGCCCCAGACAGGGCCTCTACGAGCAGTACTTC

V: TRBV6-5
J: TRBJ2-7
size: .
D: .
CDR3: CASSPGPYEQYF
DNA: TGTGCCAGCAGTCCAGGGCCCTACGAGCAGTACTTC

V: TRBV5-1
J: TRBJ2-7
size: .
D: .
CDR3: CASANGGVMEQYF
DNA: TGCGCCAGCGCGAATGGAGGGGTAATGGAGCAGTACTTC

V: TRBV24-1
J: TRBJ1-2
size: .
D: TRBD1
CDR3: CATSENQGAVGYTF
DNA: TGTGCCACCAGTGAGAACCAGGGGGCGGTTGGCTACACCTTC

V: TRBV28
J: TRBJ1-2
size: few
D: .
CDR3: CASRSYTGIRNYGYTF
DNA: TGTGCCAGCAGATCCTATACAGGGATCCGGAACTATGGCTACACCTTC

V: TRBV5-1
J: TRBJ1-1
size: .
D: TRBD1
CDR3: CASKQGQVNTEAFF
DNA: TGCGCCAGCAAGCAGGGACAGGTGAACACTGAAGCTTTCTTT

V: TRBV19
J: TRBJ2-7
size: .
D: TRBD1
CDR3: CASSIQGALRNEQYF
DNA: TGTGCCAGTAGTATACAGGGGGCGCTGAGGAACGAGCAGTACTTC

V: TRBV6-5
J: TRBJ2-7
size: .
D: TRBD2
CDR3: CASSLRGGDFEQYF
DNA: TGTGCCAGCAGCCTTCGCGGGGGGGACTTCGAGCAGTACTTC

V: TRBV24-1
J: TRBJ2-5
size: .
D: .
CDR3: CATSASKGEETQYF
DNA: TGTGCCACCAGTGCCTCTAAGGGGGAAGAGACCCAGTACTTC

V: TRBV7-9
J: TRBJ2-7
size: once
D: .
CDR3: CASSSTGDHYEQYF
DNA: TGTGCCAGCAGCTCCACAGGAGATCACTACGAGCAGTACTTC

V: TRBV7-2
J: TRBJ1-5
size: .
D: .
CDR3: CASSPQGNSNQPQHF
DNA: TGTGCCAGCAGCCCGCAGGGGAACAGCAATCAGCCCCAGCATTTT

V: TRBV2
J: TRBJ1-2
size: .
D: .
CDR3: CASKGRGLDGYTF
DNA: TGTGCCAGCAAGGGCAGGGGATTGGATGGCTACACCTTC

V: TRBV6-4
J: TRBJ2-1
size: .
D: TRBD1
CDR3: CASSETTGRNEQFF
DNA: TGTGCCAGCAGTGAAACGACAGGGCGGAATGAGCAGTTCTTC

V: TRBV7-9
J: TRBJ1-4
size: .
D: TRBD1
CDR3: CASSSDRGNEKLFF
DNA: TGTGCCAGCAGCTCGGACAGGGGTAATGAAAAACTGTTTTTT

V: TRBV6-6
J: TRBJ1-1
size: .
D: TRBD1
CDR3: CASSPTGTGSKNTEAFF
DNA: TGTGCCAGCAGTCCAACCGGGACAGGGAGCAAGAACACTGAAGCTTTCTTT

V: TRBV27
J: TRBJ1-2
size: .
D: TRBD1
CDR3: CASSHRGLYGYTF
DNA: TGTGCCAGCAGTCACAGGGGACTCTATGGCTACACCTTC

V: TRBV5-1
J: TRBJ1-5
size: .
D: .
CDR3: CASSLGDARGNQPQHF
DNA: TGCGCCAGCAGCTTGGGAGATGCCAGGGGCAATCAGCCCCAGCATTTT

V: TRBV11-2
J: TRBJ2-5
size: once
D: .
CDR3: CASSFTRTYQETQYF
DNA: TGTGCCAGCAGCTTTACTCGGACATACCAAGAGACCCAGTACTTC

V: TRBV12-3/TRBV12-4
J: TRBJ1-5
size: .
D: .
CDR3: CASSLQGHQPQHF
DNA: TGTGCCAGCAGTTTACAGGGGCATCAGCCCCAGCATTTT

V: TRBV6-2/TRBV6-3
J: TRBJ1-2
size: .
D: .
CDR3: CASSYGYRRREGYTF
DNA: TGTGCCAGCAGTTACGGATACAGGAGAAGGGAAGGCTACACCTTC

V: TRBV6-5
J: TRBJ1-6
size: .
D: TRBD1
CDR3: CASSNLGQRNSPLHF
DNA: TGTGCCAGCAGTAATCTGGGACAGAGAAATTCACCCCTCCACTTT

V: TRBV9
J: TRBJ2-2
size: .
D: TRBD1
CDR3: CASSPLTGGTGELFF
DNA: TGTGCCAGCAGCCCTCTGACAGGGGGTACCGGGGAGCTGTTTTTT

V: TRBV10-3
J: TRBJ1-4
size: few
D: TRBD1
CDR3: CAIGTGDEKLFF
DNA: TGTGCCATCGGGACAGGGGATGAAAAACTGTTTTTT

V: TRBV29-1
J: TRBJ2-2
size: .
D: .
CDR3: CSVDSANTGELFF
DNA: TGCAGCGTTGACAGTGCGAACACCGGGGAGCTGTTTTTT

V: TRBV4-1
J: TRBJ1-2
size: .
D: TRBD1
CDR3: CASSQPRTGKYGYTF
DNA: TGCGCCAGCAGCCAACCAAGGACAGGGAAGTATGGCTACACCTTC

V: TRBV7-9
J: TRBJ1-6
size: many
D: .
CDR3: CASSPARGVFNSPLHF
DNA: TGTGCCAGCAGTCCCGCCCGCGGGGTCTTTAATTCACCCCTCCACTTT

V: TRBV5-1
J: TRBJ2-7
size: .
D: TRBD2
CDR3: CASRAGDTYEQYF
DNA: TGCGCCAGCAGGGCGGGGGATACCTACGAGCAGTACTTC

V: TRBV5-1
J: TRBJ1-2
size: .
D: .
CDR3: CASSLGQVYGYTF
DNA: TGCGCCAGCAGCTTGGGACAGGTCTATGGCTACACCTTC

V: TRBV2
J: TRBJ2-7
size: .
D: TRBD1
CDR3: CASSSQRTGTGGYEQYF
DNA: TGTGCCAGCAGTTCCCAAAGGACCGGGACAGGGGGCTACGAGCAGTACTTC

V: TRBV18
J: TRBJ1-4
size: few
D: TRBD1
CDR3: CASSPRPGTGGESAGEKLFF
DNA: TGTGCCAGCTCACCACGCCCCGGGACAGGGGGCGAATCCGCTGGGGAAAAACTGTTTTTT